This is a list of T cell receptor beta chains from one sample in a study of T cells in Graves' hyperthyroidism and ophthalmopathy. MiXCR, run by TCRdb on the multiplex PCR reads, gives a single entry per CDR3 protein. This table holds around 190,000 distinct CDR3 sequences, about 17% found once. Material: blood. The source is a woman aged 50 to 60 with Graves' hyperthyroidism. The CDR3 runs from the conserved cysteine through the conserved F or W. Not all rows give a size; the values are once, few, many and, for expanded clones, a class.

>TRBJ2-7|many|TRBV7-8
CASSFSRYEQYF
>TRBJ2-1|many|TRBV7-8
CASSLGTGPYNEQFF
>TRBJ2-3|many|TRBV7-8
CASSLDRKDTQYF
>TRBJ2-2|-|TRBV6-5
CASSYSTLPPNTGELFF
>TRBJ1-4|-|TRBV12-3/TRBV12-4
CANSGPRATGGTNEELFF
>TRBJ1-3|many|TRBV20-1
CSARVGRSGNTIYF
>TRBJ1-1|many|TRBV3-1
CASSQDLGGFTEAFF
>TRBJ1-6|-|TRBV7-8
CASSLAGQNSPLHF
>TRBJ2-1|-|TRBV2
CASIEGGRGEQFF
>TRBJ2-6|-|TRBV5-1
CASSLTESSGANVLTF
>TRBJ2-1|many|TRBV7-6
CASSLPLAGSYNEQFF
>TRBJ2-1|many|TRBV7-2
CASSTYQGATYNEQFF
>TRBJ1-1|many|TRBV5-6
CASSLEVAGNTEAFF
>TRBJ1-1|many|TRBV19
CASRDNMNTEAFF
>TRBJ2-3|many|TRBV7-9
CASSSRREGDTQYF
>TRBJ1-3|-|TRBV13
CASSLTGTGGNTIYF
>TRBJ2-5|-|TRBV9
CASSVGGQGALEYF
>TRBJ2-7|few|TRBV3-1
CASSQGVRGGYYEQYF
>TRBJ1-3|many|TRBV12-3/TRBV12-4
CASSFGPLSGNTIYF
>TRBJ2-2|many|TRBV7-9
CASSLEGWRPGELFF
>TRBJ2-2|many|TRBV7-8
CASSQLAAANTGELFF
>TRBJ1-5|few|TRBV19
CASSIDRSYQPQHF
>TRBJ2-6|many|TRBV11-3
CASSLGGSGANVLTF
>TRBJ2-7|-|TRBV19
CASSFRTSGWKQYF
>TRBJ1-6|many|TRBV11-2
CASRLTGSSYNSPLHF
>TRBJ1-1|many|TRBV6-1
CASRNLNPTEAFF
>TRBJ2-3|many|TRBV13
CASSFSREVTDTQYF
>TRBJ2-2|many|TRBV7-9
CASSPLDYNTGELFF
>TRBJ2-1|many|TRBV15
CATSSSSWGPYNEQFF
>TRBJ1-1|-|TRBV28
CASSQPNEAFF
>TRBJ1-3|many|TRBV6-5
CASSYSENRNTIYF
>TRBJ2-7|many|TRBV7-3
CASSLTPISGTGDEQYF
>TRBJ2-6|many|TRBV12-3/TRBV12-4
CASSNGILSSGANVLTF
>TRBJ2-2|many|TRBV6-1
CASSPQPISNTGELFF
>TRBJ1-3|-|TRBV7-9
CASSSPGTGGHPWIYF
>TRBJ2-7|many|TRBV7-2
CASSPRTGGSEQYF
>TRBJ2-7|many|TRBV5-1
CASSLVGGGSYEQYF
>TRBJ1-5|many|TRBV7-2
CASSGSDGRNQPQHF
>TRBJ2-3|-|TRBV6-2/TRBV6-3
CASRTGLADTQYF
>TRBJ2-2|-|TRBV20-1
CSARVTKGNGELFF
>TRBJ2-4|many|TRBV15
CATSREVLTSLAKNIQYF
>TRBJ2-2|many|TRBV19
CASSLLTGWTGELFF
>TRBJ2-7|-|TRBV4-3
CASSPQGDFYEQYF
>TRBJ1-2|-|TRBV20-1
CSAPGSSGGYTF
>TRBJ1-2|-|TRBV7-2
CASSGQGAHGYTF
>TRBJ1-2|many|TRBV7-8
CASSPPRTGVNYGYTF
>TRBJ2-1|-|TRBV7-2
CASSPGTSGGAVNEQFF
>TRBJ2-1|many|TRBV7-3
CASSLGGGGYNEQFF
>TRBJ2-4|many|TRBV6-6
CASSYLPTVNAKNIQYF